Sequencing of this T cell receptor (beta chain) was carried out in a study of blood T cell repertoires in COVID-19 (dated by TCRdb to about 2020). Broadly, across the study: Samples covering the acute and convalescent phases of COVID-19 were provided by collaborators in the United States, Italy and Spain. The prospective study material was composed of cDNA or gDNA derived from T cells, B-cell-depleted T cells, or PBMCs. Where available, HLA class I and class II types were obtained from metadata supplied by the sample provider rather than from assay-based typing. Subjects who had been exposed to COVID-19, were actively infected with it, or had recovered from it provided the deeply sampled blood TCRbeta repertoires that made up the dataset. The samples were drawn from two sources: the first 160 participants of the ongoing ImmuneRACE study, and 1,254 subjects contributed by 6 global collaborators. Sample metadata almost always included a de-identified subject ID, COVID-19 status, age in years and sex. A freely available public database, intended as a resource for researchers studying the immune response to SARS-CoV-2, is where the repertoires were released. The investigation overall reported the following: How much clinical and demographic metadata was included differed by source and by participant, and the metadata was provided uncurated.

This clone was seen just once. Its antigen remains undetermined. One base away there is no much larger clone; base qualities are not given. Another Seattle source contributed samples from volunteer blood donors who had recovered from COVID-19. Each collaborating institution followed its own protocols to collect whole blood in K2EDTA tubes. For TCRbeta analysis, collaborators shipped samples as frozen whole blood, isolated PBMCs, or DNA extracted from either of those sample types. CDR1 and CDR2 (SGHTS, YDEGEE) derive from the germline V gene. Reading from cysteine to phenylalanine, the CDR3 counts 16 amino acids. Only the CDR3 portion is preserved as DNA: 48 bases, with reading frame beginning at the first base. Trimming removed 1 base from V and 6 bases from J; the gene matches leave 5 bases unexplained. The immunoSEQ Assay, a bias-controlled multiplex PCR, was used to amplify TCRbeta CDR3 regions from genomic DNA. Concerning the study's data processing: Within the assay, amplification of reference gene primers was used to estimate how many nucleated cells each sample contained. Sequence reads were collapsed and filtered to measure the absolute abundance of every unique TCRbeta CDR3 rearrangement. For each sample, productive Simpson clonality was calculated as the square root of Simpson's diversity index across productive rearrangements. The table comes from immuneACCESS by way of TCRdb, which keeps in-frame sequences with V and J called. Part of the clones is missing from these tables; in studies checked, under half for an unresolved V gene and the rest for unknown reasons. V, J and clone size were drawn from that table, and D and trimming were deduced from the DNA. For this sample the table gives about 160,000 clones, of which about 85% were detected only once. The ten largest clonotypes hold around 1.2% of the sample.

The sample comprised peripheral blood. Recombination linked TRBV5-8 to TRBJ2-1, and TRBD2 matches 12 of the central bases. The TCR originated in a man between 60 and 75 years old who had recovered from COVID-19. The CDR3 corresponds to CASSLIASGGANEQFF. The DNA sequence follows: TGTGCCAGCAGCTTGATCGCTAGCGGGGGGGCCAATGAGCAGTTCTTC.